These 11 T cell receptor beta chains came from one sample sequenced in a study of T-cell reconstitution after alpha-beta-depleted transplantation in children. Molecular barcoding with unique molecular identifiers was used for the TCRbeta library. Via MiXCR, TCRdb re-called the PCR reads, giving one row per CDR3 protein. The sample gives over 150,000 distinct CDR3 sequences, roughly 6.3% of which show up once; around 4.4% is in the top ten. Sequenced here: PBMCs, sampled before TCRalphabeta/CD19-depleted stem cell transplant. Receptor source: a girl under three years old with combined immunodeficiency, due to receive a stem cell transplant.

In the case of this clonotype: This could be a read error, since a much larger clone is one nucleotide away. The J gene is TRBJ2-7, the V gene TRBV6-5; D gene uncertain. From germline, CDR1 is MNHEY and CDR2 SVGAGI. The CDR3 length is 13 residues. Trimming took off 2 bases at V and 8 bases at J, with 13 bases between the two ends. CDR3: CASSYRVLEQQYF. Here the CDR3 DNA reads TGTGCCAGCAGTTACCGGGTGTTGGAACAGCAGTACTTC.

Worth noting for this clonotype: Compared with germline, one end of the junction differs, possibly owing to a read error. This chain connects TRBV6-6 to TRBJ2-5; 12 nucleotides agree with TRBD2. The germline V gene has CDR1 MNHNY and CDR2 SVGAGI (reference sequence). The CDR3 covers 12 residues. The CDR3 bases are TGTGCCAGCAGTTCCCTAGCGGGGGGGGAGGAGTTC. Amino acid sequence: CASSSLAGGEEF.

This clonotype was recorded many times. The chain couples TRBV7-9 to TRBJ1-5; D is undetermined. The germline V gene has CDR1 SEHNR and CDR2 FQNEAQ (reference sequence). Deletions cut 4 bases from V and 5 bases from J, with 15 bases between. The CDR3 totals 15 residues. CDR3 residues: CASSYTQETDQPQHF. CDR3 in DNA: TGTGCCAGCAGCTACACTCAGGAAACCGATCAGCCCCAGCATTTT.

This clonotype was detected ten times or more. V and J are TRBV27 and TRBJ2-7; 9 bases are shared with TRBD1. The CDR3 length is 15 residues. V was clipped by 8 bases and J by 1 base; unmatched bases: 9. Germline lookup yields CDR1 MNHEY and CDR2 SMNVEV (reference sequence). This CDR3 is CASARTGGVSYEQYF. The DNA for the CDR3 is TGTGCCAGCGCAAGAACAGGGGGCGTTTCCTACGAGCAGTACTTC.

The table lists this clonotype with many counts. The V gene is TRBV24-1, the J gene TRBJ1-2; D gene uncertain. Trimming left V 0 bases short and J 6 bases short, with 10 bases between. This CDR3 is 14 amino acids long. Germline V gene sequence: CDR1 KGHDR, CDR2 SFDVKD. CDR3 loop: CATSDLAGSHGYTF. CDR3 in DNA: TGTGCCACCAGTGATTTGGCAGGAAGCCATGGCTACACCTTC.

Many counts were recorded for this clonotype. The V gene is TRBV13, the J gene TRBJ2-5, with D perhaps matching TRBD1 (6 bases). The CDR3 sequence is 16 residues long. Trimming cost V 5 bases and J 1 base, with 17 bases left between them. The germline CDR1 and CDR2 sequences are PRHDT and FYEKMQ (reference sequence). The CDR3 loop is CASSQSRTVFQETQYF. CDR3 nucleotide sequence: TGTGCCAGCAGCCAGAGTCGGACAGTCTTCCAAGAGACCCAGTACTTC.

This clonotype was detected ten times or more. The V gene is TRBV28, the J gene TRBJ2-3; 7 bases are shared with TRBD2. Germline V gene data show CDR1 as MDHEN and CDR2 as SYDVKM. The V and J ends lost 2 bases and 3 bases, in that order; junction bases with no gene match: 2. The CDR3 is made up of 14 amino acids. The CDR3 is CASSLPGGTDTQYF. The CDR3 DNA sequence: TGTGCCAGCAGTTTACCGGGGGGAACAGATACGCAGTATTTT.

This clonotype came up many times. The chain carries TRBV28 and TRBJ2-2; 9 bases fit TRBD1. Germline trimming cut 8 bases from V and 4 bases from J; bases unmatched to any gene: 14. The CDR3 contains 17 residues. CDR1 is MDHEN, CDR2 SYDVKM, per germline. The CDR3 DNA reads as TGTGCCAGCGCGTTTTCCCCGGACAGGGGAATCACCGGGGAGCTGTTTTTT. Translation: CASAFSPDRGITGELFF.

Ten or more counts support this clonotype. The chain joins TRBV29-1 to TRBJ2-1; D may be TRBD2 (6 bases). With 4 bases removed from V and 0 bases from J, the gap between germline ends came to 13 bases. Germline values: CDR1 SQVTM, CDR2 ANQGSEA. The CDR3 contains 15 residues. CDR3 in amino acids: CSVVIMGGSYNEQFF. Here the CDR3 DNA reads TGCAGCGTTGTCATAATGGGGGGCTCCTACAATGAGCAGTTCTTC.

This clonotype was counted at least ten times. The gene calls are TRBV6-2 or TRBV6-3 and TRBJ2-7; D remains ambiguous. Trimming took 8 bases from V and 1 from J, leaving 15 bases between them. CDR3 length: 14 residues. Looked up from germline, CDR1 is MNHEY and CDR2 is SVGEGT. The DNA of the CDR3 is TGTGCCAGCCAGCAGGCAGCTGAGTCCTACGAGCAGTACTTC. This gives the protein CASQQAAESYEQYF.

In the case of this clonotype: A much larger clone is a single base away; this may be a read error. The rearrangement links TRBV7-6 to TRBJ1-3; D remains unclear. This CDR3 spans 12 amino acids. Trimming took 2 bases from V and 3 from J, leaving 2 bases between them. Germline V gene data show CDR1 as SGHVS and CDR2 as FNYEAQ. The CDR3 DNA sequence: TGTGCCAGCAGCTTATATGGAAACACCATATATTTT. It codes for CASSLYGNTIYF. Based on the CDR3 plus reference TRBV7-6 and TRBJ1-3, the full variable domain is GAGVSQSPRYKVTKRGQDVALRCDPISGHVSLYWYRQALGQGPEFLTYFNYEAQQDKSGLPNDRFSAERPEGSISTLTIQRTEQRDSAMYRCASSLYGNTIYFGEGSWLTVV.